These 18 T cell receptor beta chains share one sample of origin, sequenced in a study of a mutant IDH1 vaccine in newly diagnosed glioma. Indicated time point: week 23, last vaccination. Vaccinated patients received 300 ug of mutant IDH1 20-mer peptide per dose, with topical imiquimod. For these receptors, no antigen is known. Clones were read by immunoSEQ multiplex PCR, and TCRdb kept only the in-frame ones, dropping some. The data show about 55,000 clones, with about 80% seen just once and 5% to 8% held by the top ten. The sequencing here drew on PBMCs, taken from a glioma patient whose treatment included an IDH1 peptide vaccine. The receptors stem from a man aged 35 to 55 with glioma.

The CDR3 loop is CASSQVSGGAGDEQFF. The CDR3 DNA follows: TGTGCCAGCAGCCAAGTGAGCGGGGGGGCTGGGGATGAGCAGTTCTTC. The chain has TRBV4-2 and TRBJ2-1; 10 bases match TRBD2. The CDR3 consists of 16 residues. Germline V gene data show CDR1 as LGHNA and CDR2 as YNFKEQ. Trimming removed 1 base from V and 8 bases from J; junction bases left unmatched: 8.

The chain employs TRBV5-6 and TRBJ1-1; D is possibly TRBD1 (5 bases). This CDR3 is built from 14 residues. Deletions cut 0 bases from V and 0 bases from J, with 6 bases between. The V gene's germline CDR1 is SGHDT and CDR2 YYEEEE. The CDR3 protein is CASSLGTMNTEAFF. CDR3 coding DNA: TGTGCCAGCAGCTTGGGGACAATGAACACTGAAGCTTTCTTT.

The chain employs TRBV19 and TRBJ1-1; D not certain. The CDR3 runs 11 residues. The germline CDR1 and CDR2 sequences are LNHDA and SQIVND (reference sequence). V was clipped by 8 bases and J by 10 bases, with 14 bases between them. Written as DNA, the CDR3 is TGTGCCAGTTTTGGGCGACTAATAGCTTTCTTT. Protein sequence: CASFGRLIAFF. Full variable domain (outside the CDR3, taken from reference TRBV19 and TRBJ1-1): DGGITQSPKYLFRKEGQNVTLSCEQNLNHDAMYWYRQDPGQGLRLIYYSQIVNDFQKGDIAEGYSVSREKKESFPLTVTSAQKNPTAFYLCASFGRLIAFFGQGTRLTVV.

V gene TRBV5-1 combines with J gene TRBJ2-5, with unresolved D. Germline V CDR1 and CDR2: SGHRS, YFSETQ. V lost 1 base and J 2 bases, leaving 6 bases between the germline ends. The CDR3 consists of 13 residues. In nucleotides, the CDR3 is TGCGCCAGCAGCTTGTGGGATCAAGAGACCCAGTACTTC. This codes for CASSLWDQETQYF.

The chain uses TRBV7-6 and TRBJ2-3; D is perhaps TRBD2 (5 bases). The CDR3 spans 14 residues. V dropped 3 bases and J dropped 2 bases, with 9 bases sitting between them. Germline CDR1 is SGHVS and CDR2 is FNYEAQ. The CDR3 nucleotides are TGTGCCAGCAGCTTGGATAGCGACACAGATACGCAGTATTTT. Amino acids: CASSLDSDTDTQYF.

The chain couples TRBV2 to TRBJ1-1; D is possibly TRBD1 (5 bases). Germline CDR1 reads SNHLY; CDR2 reads FYNNEI. CDR3 length equals 14 residues. The ends were cut back, 8 bases at V and 1 base at J, with 14 bases in the middle. The CDR3 DNA reads as TGTGCCAGCCGTCGGGTACAGGAGAACACTGAAGCTTTCTTT. Its protein is CASRRVQENTEAFF.

This rearrangement joins TRBV6-6 to TRBJ1-2; the D gene is possibly TRBD1 (6 bases). The CDR3 loop spans 14 amino acids. Trimming took 5 bases from V and 0 from J, leaving 10 bases between them. Germline loops: CDR1 MNHNY, CDR2 SVGAGI (reference sequence). CDR3: CASSRGQSNYGYTF. The CDR3 DNA reads TGTGCCAGCAGTCGGGGACAATCTAACTATGGCTACACCTTC.

This clone was picked up a small number of times. This sequence joins TRBV6-5 and TRBJ1-2, with 9 bases that match TRBD1. CDR3 length equals 15 residues. Trimming removed 6 bases from V and 3 bases from J; junction bases left unmatched: 8. CDR1 MNHEY and CDR2 SVGAGI come from the germline V gene. The DNA for the CDR3 is TGTGCCAGCAGCCAGGGACAGGGAGTGGACTATGGCTACACCTTC. Encoded protein: CASSQGQGVDYGYTF.

The rearrangement uses TRBV7-2 and TRBJ2-5; TRBD1 agrees at 9 bases. The V gene's germline CDR1 is SGHTA and CDR2 FQGNSA. The CDR3 extends over 14 amino acids. Unmatched junction bases numbered 3, after V lost 2 bases and J lost 5 bases. In nucleotides, the CDR3 is TGTGCCAGCAGCTTATACAGGGGGCGGGAGACCCAGTACTTC. It is translated as CASSLYRGRETQYF.

The chain is built from TRBV15 and TRBJ1-4, with D perhaps TRBD1 (6 bases). Germline loops: CDR1 LNHNV, CDR2 YYDKDF (reference sequence). This CDR3 has 16 residues. Trimming cost V 0 bases and J 1 base, with 9 bases left between them. CDR3 amino acids: CATSREDSRTNEKLFF. The CDR3, as DNA: TGTGCCACCAGCAGAGAGGACAGTAGAACTAATGAAAAACTGTTTTTT. The full variable domain, with the rest looked up from reference TRBV15 and TRBJ1-4, is DAMVIQNPRYQVTQFGKPVTLSCSQTLNHNVMYWYQQKSSQAPKLLFHYYDKDFNNEADTPDNFQSRRPNTSFCFLDIRSPGLGDTAMYLCATSREDSRTNEKLFFGSGTQLSVL.

V usage is TRBV5-1 and J usage is TRBJ1-1; TRBD1 might be the D (5 bases). CDR1 is SGHRS and CDR2 is YFSETQ in the germline V gene. The CDR3 loop spans 13 amino acids. V lost 4 bases and J 3 bases, leaving 10 bases between the germline ends. The CDR3 region has the DNA TGCGCCAGCAGCGCGACAGTAGACACTGAAGCTTTCTTT. Its translation is CASSATVDTEAFF.

This clone came up once. The chain combines TRBV30 with TRBJ1-1; TRBD1 matches at 7 bases. The CDR3 is 11 residues long. Trimming removed 5 bases from V and 4 bases from J; junction bases left unmatched: 1. CDR1 and CDR2 from the germline V gene are GTSNPN and SVGIG (reference sequence). The CDR3, as DNA: TGTGCCTGGTACAGGGGCACTGAAGCTTTCTTT. This sequence encodes CAWYRGTEAFF.

The chain carries TRBV7-9 and TRBJ2-5, with 7 bases aligning to TRBD1. The CDR3 loop spans 16 amino acids. J was trimmed by 0 bases and V by 5 bases; bases with no gene match: 9. From germline, CDR1 is SEHNR and CDR2 FQNEAQ (reference sequence). This chain's CDR3 is CASSQTGTVYQETQYF. CDR3 in DNA: TGTGCCAGCAGCCAAACCGGGACAGTGTACCAAGAGACCCAGTACTTC.

The rearrangement links TRBV10-3 to TRBJ2-7; D may match TRBD1 or TRBD2 (5 bases each). Per the germline V gene, CDR1 is ENHRY and CDR2 is SYGVKD. This CDR3 comprises 13 residues. The V gene lost 6 bases and the J gene lost 5 bases, with 14 bases spanning the gap. CDR3 in DNA: TGTGCCATCAGCGGAAGTGGGGGACACGAGCAGTACTTC. Translating it yields CAISGSGGHEQYF.

This chain joins TRBV14 and TRBJ2-3, with a tentative D call TRBD2 (7 bases). The V end was cut by 4 bases, the J end by 6 bases, with 20 bases between. Germline CDR1 reads SGHDN; CDR2 reads FVKESK. There are 16 residues in the CDR3. The CDR3 coding sequence is TGTGCCAGCAGCCTAAGGAGGGGGGGGGCCATTGATACGCAGTATTTT. It yields the protein CASSLRRGGAIDTQYF.

In its sample, this clone was seen a few times. The V call is TRBV9, the J call TRBJ2-1; TRBD2 agrees at 11 bases. Trimming cost V 3 bases and J 9 bases; bases outside gene matches: 5. The CDR3 runs to 14 residues. CDR1 and CDR2 (germline): SGDLS, YYNGEE. The CDR3 is CASSDSGGAGEQFF. CDR3 nucleotides: TGTGCCAGCAGCGATAGCGGGGGGGCAGGTGAGCAGTTCTTC.

This clone has a handful of counts. The V gene is TRBV18, the J gene TRBJ2-7; D is possibly TRBD1 (5 bases). Trimming stripped 4 bases from V and 5 bases from J, with 15 bases between. CDR3 length: 14 amino acids. The germline gives CDR1 KGHSH, CDR2 LQKENI. This CDR3 is CASSQGAGRDEQYF. The CDR3 coding sequence is TGTGCCAGCTCACAAGGGGCAGGCCGGGACGAGCAGTACTTC.

The genes are TRBV9 and TRBJ1-4, with 7 bases identical to TRBD1. The CDR3 contains 15 residues. V gave up 4 bases and J gave up 7 bases; unmatched junction bases: 10. CDR1 and CDR2 (germline): SGDLS, YYNGEE. The CDR3 DNA reads TGTGCCAGCAGCACAAGGACAGGAACGAGTGAAAAACTGTTTTTT. This sequence encodes CASSTRTGTSEKLFF.